Listed below are T cell receptor beta chains from one sample, sequenced in a study of control samples from healthy donors and cancer patients. Here immunoSEQ multiplex PCR was the method, and the copy in TCRdb shows in-frame clones only, minus some. This table has fewer than 500,000 clones, about 93% appearing once. The sequencing sample was made of PBMCs. These receptors were taken from a man aged 35-49 years with head and neck cancer. CDR3s include the opening cysteine and the closing phenylalanine or tryptophan. A D gene is named only where the DNA matches it firmly. Size is omitted from some rows. Given values are once, few, many or a class for expanded clones.

v_call	j_call	d_call	clone_size	cdr3_aa	cdr3_nt
TRBV4-3	TRBJ2-3	NA	NA	CASSQVVSRADTQYF	TGCGCCAGCAGCCAAGTCGTGTCTCGGGCAGATACGCAGTATTTT
TRBV5-1	TRBJ2-5	TRBD2	NA	CASSSKRGGEETQYF	TGCGCCAGCAGCTCGAAGCGGGGGGGCGAAGAGACCCAGTACTTC
TRBV5-5	TRBJ2-7	TRBD1	NA	CASSLEDRGEEQYF	TGTGCCAGCAGCTTGGAGGACAGGGGAGAGGAGCAGTACTTC
TRBV29-1	TRBJ2-7	TRBD1	NA	CSVEMDRPYEQYF	TGCAGCGTTGAAATGGACAGGCCCTACGAGCAGTACTTC
TRBV28	TRBJ1-2	NA	once	CASSLAGSAYGYTF	TGTGCCAGCAGTTTGGCAGGGTCGGCTTATGGCTACACCTTC
TRBV25-1	TRBJ2-7	NA	NA	CASSEHNSYEQYF	TGTGCCAGCAGTGAGCACAACTCCTACGAGCAGTACTTC
TRBV7-6	TRBJ2-7	TRBD1	NA	CASSLGQGTYEQYF	TGTGCCAGCAGCTTAGGACAGGGGACCTACGAGCAGTACTTC
TRBV7-8	TRBJ2-7	TRBD1	few	CASSVRDRVIEQYF	TGTGCCAGCAGCGTCCGGGACAGGGTCATCGAGCAGTACTTC
TRBV30	TRBJ2-1	TRBD1	NA	CAWSSGGPYNEQFF	TGTGCCTGGAGTTCAGGGGGCCCCTACAATGAGCAGTTCTTC
TRBV7-8	TRBJ2-7	TRBD1	NA	CASSPRDSSYEQYF	TGTGCCAGCAGCCCCCGGGACAGCTCCTACGAGCAGTACTTC
TRBV18	TRBJ2-1	NA	NA	CASSLSIPRNNEQFF	TGTGCCAGCTCGCTCTCAATCCCAAGGAACAATGAGCAGTTCTTC
TRBV5-4	TRBJ1-2	TRBD1	NA	CASSTGTGDGYTF	TGTGCCAGCAGCACCGGGACAGGGGATGGCTACACCTTC
TRBV3-1/TRBV3-2	TRBJ2-1	NA	NA	CASSSRQIPYNEQFF	TGTGCCAGCAGCAGCCGACAGATTCCATACAATGAGCAGTTCTTC
TRBV10-2	TRBJ2-2	TRBD1	NA	CASTLDRVSTGELFF	TGCGCCAGCACTCTAGACAGGGTTAGCACCGGGGAGCTGTTTTTT
TRBV4-2	TRBJ2-7	NA	NA	CASSQEAGTGSSEQYF	TGTGCCAGCAGCCAAGAAGCCGGGACGGGGTCGTCCGAGCAGTACTTC
TRBV6-5	TRBJ2-7	TRBD1	NA	CASSPSGQGAYEQYF	TGTGCCAGCAGTCCCTCCGGACAGGGGGCCTACGAGCAGTACTTC
TRBV7-2	TRBJ2-3	TRBD2	NA	CASLPSGGRSTDTQYF	TGTGCCAGCTTACCAAGCGGGGGAAGGAGCACAGATACGCAGTATTTT
TRBV11-1	TRBJ1-2	NA	NA	CASSPRGGVESYTF	TGTGCCAGCAGCCCCCGAGGAGGGGTGGAGAGCTACACCTTC
TRBV7-9	TRBJ1-2	NA	NA	CASSFPGPGGYTF	TGTGCCAGCAGCTTCCCCGGACCGGGTGGCTACACCTTC
TRBV19	TRBJ1-1	TRBD1	NA	CASSPFGQGRGEAFF	TGTGCCAGTAGTCCCTTCGGACAGGGTAGGGGTGAAGCTTTCTTT
TRBV2	TRBJ1-1	NA	NA	CASNIGRGAEAFF	TGTGCCAGCAACATAGGAAGAGGGGCTGAAGCTTTCTTT
TRBV7-3	TRBJ2-2	NA	NA	CASTTVGGIRNTGELFF	TGTGCCAGCACCACGGTAGGGGGAATAAGAAACACCGGGGAGCTGTTTTTT
TRBV6-5	TRBJ1-1	NA	NA	CASSREGAEAFF	TGTGCCAGCAGTCGAGAAGGGGCCGAAGCTTTCTTT
TRBV28	TRBJ1-3	TRBD1	NA	CASNPLTGADGNTIYF	TGTGCCAGCAACCCCCTGACAGGGGCGGATGGAAACACCATATATTTT
TRBV18	TRBJ1-2	NA	NA	CASSPYNYGYTF	TGTGCCAGCTCACCATATAACTATGGCTACACCTTC
TRBV3-1/TRBV3-2	TRBJ1-6	TRBD1	NA	CASQQGKNSPLHF	TGTGCCAGCCAACAGGGGAAAAATTCACCCCTCCACTTT
TRBV2	TRBJ2-7	NA	NA	CASSERIGGYEQYF	TGTGCCAGCAGTGAAAGGATCGGCGGCTACGAGCAGTACTTC
TRBV7-9	TRBJ1-1	NA	few	CASSFTGGSTEAFF	TGTGCCAGCAGTTTTACGGGGGGATCGACTGAAGCTTTCTTT
TRBV19	TRBJ1-2	TRBD1	NA	CASRELSYRGRGDGYTF	TGTGCCAGTAGGGAATTATCCTACAGGGGGCGCGGCGATGGCTACACCTTC
TRBV15	TRBJ1-1	NA	NA	CATSRLDFIRTEAFF	TGTGCCACCAGCAGACTCGATTTCATAAGGACTGAAGCTTTCTTT
TRBV5-6	TRBJ1-6	TRBD1	NA	CASSFPGQGYNSPLHF	TGTGCCAGCAGCTTCCCGGGACAGGGTTATAATTCACCCCTCCACTTT
TRBV28	TRBJ1-5	NA	NA	CASKPGWGGKVGNQPQHF	TGTGCCAGCAAGCCCGGGTGGGGAGGGAAAGTTGGCAATCAGCCCCAGCATTTT
TRBV6-1	TRBJ2-7	NA	NA	CASRPPADEQYF	TGTGCCAGCAGACCTCCCGCGGACGAGCAGTACTTC
TRBV5-6	TRBJ1-1	NA	NA	CASSFNRATEAFF	TGTGCCAGCAGCTTCAACAGGGCCACTGAAGCTTTCTTT
TRBV19	TRBJ1-2	NA	NA	CASSTREGLAWGYTF	TGTGCCAGTAGTACCCGGGAAGGTTTGGCGTGGGGCTACACCTTC
TRBV6-5	TRBJ2-7	TRBD1	NA	CASSYGQGAYEQYF	TGTGCCAGCAGTTACGGGCAGGGGGCATACGAGCAGTACTTC
TRBV5-6	TRBJ1-3	NA	NA	CASSLPATTGNTIYF	TGTGCCAGCAGCCTCCCCGCTACCACTGGAAACACCATATATTTT
TRBV2	TRBJ1-5	NA	NA	CASARGPAGGNQPQHF	TGTGCCTCAGCTCGGGGGCCGGCGGGTGGTAATCAGCCCCAGCATTTT
TRBV6-5	TRBJ1-5	NA	NA	CASMEGAGQPQHF	TGTGCCAGCATGGAAGGGGCTGGACAGCCCCAGCATTTT
TRBV5-1	TRBJ2-5	TRBD1	NA	CASSLEAGQGETQYF	TGCGCCAGCAGCTTGGAAGCGGGACAGGGAGAGACCCAGTACTTC